This T cell receptor beta chain was recorded in a study of cytomegalovirus exposure and HLA in healthy donors. Across the whole study: Within the Caucasian-associated ancestry cluster were under 85% of the approximately 400 genotyped donors. Study-wide results and limits: The classifier reportedly diagnosed cytomegalovirus status with high specificity and sensitivity. Among CMV-associated TCR beta chains, most appeared HLA-restricted in a later analysis.

It was with 60 Vbeta and 13 Jbeta primers that the PCR ran. The protocol was immunoSEQ multiplex PCR, while the TCRdb copy is restricted to in-frame clones and leaves out a portion. The sample has some 60,000 clones, approximately 83% seen once. Regarding this clone: The antigen remains unidentified.

Sequencing was carried out using PBMCs. The sequence was collected from a man aged 40-50 years in good health and CMV-seronegative.

The CDR3 nucleotides are TGTGCCAGCAGCTTAACCCAGGGCGGTCTGGATGGCTACACCTTC. Translating it yields CASSLTQGGLDGYTF. The J gene is TRBJ1-2, the V gene TRBV7-2; weak D call: TRBD1 (5 bases). Germline V gene lookup returns CDR1 SGHTA and CDR2 FQGNSA. V was pared by 2 bases and J by 6 bases, with 16 bases between. This CDR3 is built from 15 residues.